This section outlines one T cell receptor beta chain sequence together with its context. No cognate antigen has been identified for it. No base qualities exist here, and no much larger clone lies one base off it. TCRbeta CDR3 regions were amplified from genomic DNA using the immunoSEQ Assay, a bias-controlled multiplex PCR. The paper's processing steps were these. The number of nucleated cells in each sample was estimated by amplification of reference gene primers within the assay. To quantify the absolute abundance of each unique TCRbeta CDR3 rearrangement, sequence reads were collapsed and filtered. For each sample, productive Simpson clonality was calculated by taking the square root of Simpson's diversity index across productive rearrangements. As stored in TCRdb, this immuneACCESS dataset retains in-frame rearrangements with V and J assigned. A fraction of the clones does not appear; measured against another copy, unresolved V genes explain less than half of the discrepancy, and the remainder lacks a known reason. The V and J calls and clone size come from that table; D and trimming were worked out from the DNA. Present in this sample are 90,000 to 120,000 clones, 88% of which were seen just once. The ten biggest clones cover around 2% of the sample.

V lost 6 bases and J lost 3 bases, and the count of bases not matched to a germline gene is 3. CDR1 MNHEY and CDR2 SMNVEV were looked up in the germline V gene (reference sequence). From its cysteine to its phenylalanine, the CDR3 spans 15 amino acids. This entry keeps only the CDR3 DNA: 45 bases, framed from base 1. These data are taken from a study of blood T cell repertoires in COVID-19 (dated by TCRdb to 2018 to 2020). The study in broad terms: Samples from collaborators originated in the United States, Italy and Spain and spanned both the acute and convalescent phases of COVID-19. The material from the prospective study consisted of cDNA or gDNA derived from T cells, B-cell-depleted T cells, or PBMCs. The dataset comprised deeply sampled blood TCRbeta repertoires from subjects exposed to, actively infected with, or recovered from COVID-19. The repertoires were made available in a free public database intended to serve as a resource for research on the immune response to SARS-CoV-2. The samples were drawn from two sources: the first 160 participants of the ongoing ImmuneRACE study, and 950 to 1,500 subjects contributed by 6 global collaborators. Nearly every sample came with metadata listing a de-identified subject ID, COVID-19 status, age in years and sex. Where available, HLA class I and class II types were obtained from metadata supplied by the sample provider rather than from assay-based typing.

Broad study findings and their caveats: How much clinical and demographic metadata was included differed by source and by participant, and the metadata was provided uncurated.

Each collaborating institution followed its own protocols to collect whole blood in K2EDTA tubes. Collaborator samples were shipped for TCRbeta analysis as frozen whole blood, isolated PBMCs, or DNA extracted from either sample type. Sequenced sample: peripheral blood. The rearranged segments are TRBV27 and TRBJ1-6; 9 middle bases align to TRBD1. The sequence was collected from a human donor in a cohort sampled during active COVID-19. The DNA sequence is given as TGTGCCAGCAGGCGGACAGGGGTCTATAATTCACCCCTCCACTTT. Translated, it reads CASRRTGVYNSPLHF.